This T cell receptor (beta chain) is drawn from a study of T cell repertoires in cytomegalovirus infection. At the level of the study: Selection of CMV epitopes for the study included recently identified HLA-C-restricted and well-studied HLA-B-restricted ones. Based on public TCR beta signatures, there were indications of CMV infection and of a matching HLA type. General observations from the study: HLA-C-restricted CMV-specific TCR beta clonotypes prevailed in the ex vivo response.

In regard to this clonotype: Its target is not known.

TCRdb analysed the reads with MiXCR anew, one entry per CDR3 protein. This sample has about 920,000 distinct CDR3 sequences, with approximately 32% found just once. V lost 3 bases, J lost 3 bases, and 4 bases stayed unmatched. Germline values: CDR1 SEHNR, CDR2 FQNEAQ (reference sequence). This CDR3 has 14 amino acids. The sequence was collected from a human donor in good health (CMV status not recorded). Some clones in this sample may be carry-over from other donors' samples. The V gene is TRBV7-9, the J gene TRBJ2-5; 7 bases fit TRBD1. The source was cultured CD8+ T cells from PBMCs, collected from culture after CMV antigen stimulation. CDR3 amino acids: CASSFRDSKETQYF. DNA of the CDR3: TGTGCCAGCAGCTTCCGGGACAGTAAAGAGACCCAGTACTTC.